This T cell receptor beta chain was profiled in a study of technical replicates of blood from a handful of donors. V dropped 0 bases and J dropped 3; count of bases not matched to a gene: 5. Germline CDR1 SGDLS, CDR2 YYNGEE. This CDR3 is 16 amino acids long. TCRdb's table, derived via immunoSEQ multiplex PCR, lists solely in-frame clones and lacks some. The table includes roughly 72,000 clones, around 90% detected once. This clone showed up just once. Sample: T cells isolated from PBMCs. The receptor was derived from a human donor in good health. The rearrangement links TRBV9 to TRBJ2-2, with 7 nucleotides matching TRBD1. DNA of the CDR3: TGTGCCAGCAGCGTAGTAGGACAGGTTGACACCGGGGAGCTGTTTTTT. Protein product: CASSVVGQVDTGELFF.